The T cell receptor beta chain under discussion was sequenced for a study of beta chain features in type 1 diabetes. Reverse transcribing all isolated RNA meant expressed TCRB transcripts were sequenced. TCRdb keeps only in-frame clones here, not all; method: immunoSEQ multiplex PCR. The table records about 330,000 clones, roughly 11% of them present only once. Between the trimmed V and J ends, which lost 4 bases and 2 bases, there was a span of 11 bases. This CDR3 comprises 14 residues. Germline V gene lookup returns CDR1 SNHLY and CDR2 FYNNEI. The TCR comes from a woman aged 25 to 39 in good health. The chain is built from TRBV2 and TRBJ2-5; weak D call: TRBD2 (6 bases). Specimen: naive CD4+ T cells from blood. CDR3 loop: CASSAESGQETQYF. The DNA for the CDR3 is TGTGCCAGCAGTGCTGAGAGCGGGCAAGAGACCCAGTACTTC.